Sequencing of this T cell receptor beta chain was carried out in a study of T cell repertoires in cytomegalovirus infection (dated by TCRdb to the late 2010s). Context from the whole study: Because public TCR beta signatures pointed to carriage of CMV infection together with the matching HLA type, the HLA type of each donor mattered for the analysis.

In the case of this clonotype: There is no known antigen for this receptor. One base away there is no much larger clone; base qualities are not given.

What the work shows at the level of the full study, not this receptor alone: In both this cohort and an independent cohort of 352 donors, the cumulative frequency of public TCR beta family members distinguished carriers of CMV infection plus the relevant HLA type. The ex vivo response was dominated by HLA-C-restricted CMV-specific TCR beta clonotypes, and the single most frequent clonotype in two of eight donors was supplied by these HLA-C-restricted clonotypes.

For CDR1 and CDR2, the germline V gene (reference sequence) lists DFQATT and SNEGSKA. Its CDR3 holds 13 amino acids, cysteine through phenylalanine. Only the CDR3 region is kept as DNA, spanning 39 bases read in frame from base 1. Trimming costs V 6 bases and J 2 bases, and their ends lie 10 bases apart. Sequencing was performed on an Illumina HiSeq 1500. Starting from the raw public reads, TCRdb applied fastp trimming at Q25, assembled clones with MiXCR and retained in-frame beta chains. Rows merge per CDR3 protein into single entries with the most common DNA and genes. For this sample there are some 400,000 distinct CDR3 sequences; over 15% appear just once. The ten most abundant clones make up around 8.6% of the sample.

The rearrangement joined TRBV20-1 to TRBJ2-2; the D call could be TRBD1 or TRBD2, with each sharing 5 bases. The receptor was derived from a human donor in good health (CMV status not recorded). Some clones in this sample may be carry-over from other donors' samples. Sequenced sample: PBMCs. The base sequence is TGCAGTGCGAGGGACCGAAACACCGGGGAGCTGTTTTTT. It encodes CSARDRNTGELFF.